This record concerns one T cell receptor beta chain sequence. The data originate from a study of blood T cell repertoires in COVID-19. Study details: Sites across the United States, Italy and Spain contributed samples from acute and convalescent COVID-19. T cells, B-cell-depleted T cells, or PBMCs supplied cDNA or gDNA.

Authors' methods: For nucleated cells, counts were estimated from reference gene primer amplification. The table came from immunoSEQ multiplex PCR; TCRdb's copy has only in-frame clones and leaves some out. D and trimming were read from the DNA, whereas the V and J calls and clone size are those reported in that table. The sample holds under 250,000 clones; roughly 83% are singletons and the top ten take approximately 2.6%. The CDR3 has 12 residues. Germline V gene data show CDR1 as SGDLS and CDR2 as YYNGEE. Germline trimming cut 4 bases from V and 4 bases from J; bases unmatched to any gene: 2. The sequenced sample was peripheral blood. The gene calls are TRBV9 and TRBJ2-7; 7 nucleotides line up with TRBD1. The TCR was taken from a woman between 65 and 79 years old with active or convalescent COVID-19. CDR3 bases: TGTGCCAGCAGCTTACAGGGGTACGAGCAGTACTTC. Translation gives CASSLQGYEQYF.